Presented here are 14 T cell receptor beta chains from one specimen sequenced in a study of identical twins. TCRdb reanalysed the 5' RACE reads using MiXCR and keeps one entry per CDR3 protein. The sample has a few hundred thousand distinct CDR3 sequences, about 8% seen once. This sample also belongs to another study, concerning yellow fever vaccine responses in identical twins.

Material: CD8+ T cells sorted from blood. The receptors stem from a woman aged 18-30 years in good health.

This clonotype came up a few times. This chain connects TRBV6-2 or TRBV6-3 to TRBJ2-7; D perhaps matches TRBD1 (6 bases). This CDR3 has 13 residues. Trimming stripped 5 bases from V and 7 bases from J, with 15 bases between. Germline V gives CDR1 MNHEY, CDR2 SVGEGT. As DNA, the CDR3 is TGTGCCAGCAGTCACAGGGAATCTGGAGAGCAGTACTTC. Encoded protein: CASSHRESGEQYF.

This clonotype was counted between two and nine times. V is TRBV6-5 and J is TRBJ2-7; 9 nucleotides agree with TRBD1. The V gene's germline CDR1 is MNHEY and CDR2 SVGAGI. The J segment lost 7 bases and the V segment lost 0 bases, leaving 4 bases of the junction unmatched. The CDR3 runs to 14 residues. CDR3 amino acids: CASSYSQGAREQYF. CDR3 DNA sequence: TGTGCCAGCAGTTACTCACAGGGGGCTAGGGAGCAGTACTTC.

This clonotype came up many times. This sequence joins TRBV20-1 and TRBJ2-5, with 9 bases identical to TRBD1. The J segment lost 2 bases and the V segment lost 3 bases, leaving 7 bases of the junction unmatched. Germline assignment: CDR1 DFQATT and CDR2 SNEGSKA (reference sequence). The CDR3 covers 15 residues. CDR3 loop: CSASFPGQGQETQYF. In nucleotides, the CDR3 is TGCAGTGCTAGTTTTCCGGGACAGGGTCAAGAGACCCAGTACTTC.

This clonotype was seen only a few times. The gene calls are TRBV28 and TRBJ2-1; maybe TRBD2 (7 bases). The CDR3 is 16 residues long. Germline values: CDR1 MDHEN, CDR2 SYDVKM. Trimming removed 4 bases at V and 4 bases at J, with 17 bases between. Written as DNA, the CDR3 is TGTGCCAGCAGTTCCCCATGGGGGGGGGCGTACAATGAGCAGTTCTTC. Its protein is CASSSPWGGAYNEQFF.

This clonotype showed up just a few times. The gene calls are TRBV6-2 or TRBV6-3 and TRBJ2-2; D is undetermined. V dropped 5 bases and J dropped 1 base, with 14 bases sitting between them. The V gene's germline CDR1 is MNHEY and CDR2 SVGEGT. The CDR3 totals 16 residues. CDR3 in amino acids: CASSPSREVNTGELFF. The CDR3, as DNA: TGTGCCAGCAGTCCCTCAAGAGAGGTGAACACCGGGGAGCTGTTTTTT.

This chain connects TRBV4-1 to TRBJ1-4, with D uncertain. The germline CDR1 and CDR2 sequences are MGHRA and YSYEKL. V lost 0 bases and J 0 bases, leaving 8 bases between the germline ends. This CDR3 is 16 amino acids long. The CDR3 nucleotides read TGCGCCAGCAGCCAAGACCTCAGTGCAACTAATGAAAAACTGTTTTTT. This codes for CASSQDLSATNEKLFF.

This rearrangement joins TRBV10-2 to TRBJ2-7, with D perhaps TRBD2 (5 bases). CDR1 and CDR2 (germline): WSHSY, SAAADI. V shed 5 bases and J shed 0 bases, with 11 bases lying between them. This CDR3 spans 14 amino acids. CDR3 DNA sequence: TGCGCCAGCAGTAACCGGGATTACTCCTACGAGCAGTACTTC. Amino acids: CASSNRDYSYEQYF.

Ten or more counts support this clonotype. V gene TRBV28 combines with J gene TRBJ2-1; D tentatively fits TRBD1 or TRBD2 (5 bases each). Trimming took 5 bases from V and 2 from J, leaving 13 bases between them. The CDR3 is made up of 15 amino acids. CDR1 MDHEN and CDR2 SYDVKM come from the germline V gene. CDR3 in amino acids: CASSPGTDAYNEQFF. The CDR3 DNA follows: TGTGCCAGCAGTCCCGGGACGGATGCCTACAATGAGCAGTTCTTC.

The CDR3 here is CSATGLTETQYF. The CDR3 nucleotides read TGCAGCGCCACGGGACTAACGGAGACCCAGTACTTC. The genes are TRBV29-1 and TRBJ2-5; 7 bases line up with TRBD2. The CDR3 is 12 amino acids. CDR1 is SQVTM, CDR2 ANQGSEA, per germline. After removal of 7 bases from V and 5 bases from J, the junction contained 7 bases not matched to a gene. Variable domain in full (rest from reference TRBV29-1 and TRBJ2-5): SAVISQKPSRDICQRGTSLTIQCQVDSQVTMMFWYRQQPGQSLTLIATANQGSEATYESGFVIDKFPISRPNLTFSTLTVSNMSPEDSSIYLCSATGLTETQYFGPGTRLLVL.

This clonotype was found a few times. The rearrangement uses TRBV10-3 and TRBJ1-1; 7 positions agree with TRBD1. The CDR3 length is 12 residues. The trim removed 10 bases at V and 10 bases at J, leaving 12 bases unmatched. Germline loops: CDR1 ENHRY, CDR2 SYGVKD. The CDR3 region is CATMATGETAFF. The CDR3 bases are TGTGCCACCATGGCAACAGGGGAAACAGCTTTCTTT.

The CDR3 DNA reads TGCAGCGTTGATCGGGGGTGGCGGGAGGATGGAGATACGCAGTATTTT. Translating gives CSVDRGWREDGDTQYF. The gene calls are TRBV29-1 and TRBJ2-3, with 8 positions matching TRBD2. V was clipped by 3 bases and J by 5 bases; unmatched bases: 13. The CDR3 has 16 residues. Germline lookup yields CDR1 SQVTM and CDR2 ANQGSEA.

This sequence joins TRBV29-1 and TRBJ1-2; D uncertain. V was cut by 2 bases and J by 7 bases, with 8 bases left in between. CDR3 length equals 11 residues. The V gene's germline CDR1 is SQVTM and CDR2 ANQGSEA. CDR3: CSVETLGGYTF. Written as DNA, the CDR3 is TGCAGCGTTGAAACGCTAGGTGGCTACACCTTC.

Many counts were recorded for this clonotype. The rearrangement links TRBV7-9 to TRBJ2-3; 7 bases line up with TRBD1. The CDR3 consists of 16 residues. The V and J ends lost 3 bases and 0 bases, in that order; junction bases with no gene match: 6. CDR1 and CDR2 (germline): SEHNR, FQNEAQ (reference sequence). The CDR3 bases are TGTGCCAGCAGCTTCTCCCAGGGGGATAGCACAGATACGCAGTATTTT. Translated, it gives CASSFSQGDSTDTQYF.

This clonotype occurred many times. The chain uses TRBV5-6 and TRBJ2-1, with D possibly being TRBD2 (5 bases). V lost 2 bases and J 5 bases, leaving 11 bases between the germline ends. The CDR3 has 14 residues. The V gene's germline CDR1 is SGHDT and CDR2 YYEEEE. CDR3 coding DNA: TGTGCCAGCAGCTTCACTAGTTTGAACAATGAGCAGTTCTTC. This encodes CASSFTSLNNEQFF.